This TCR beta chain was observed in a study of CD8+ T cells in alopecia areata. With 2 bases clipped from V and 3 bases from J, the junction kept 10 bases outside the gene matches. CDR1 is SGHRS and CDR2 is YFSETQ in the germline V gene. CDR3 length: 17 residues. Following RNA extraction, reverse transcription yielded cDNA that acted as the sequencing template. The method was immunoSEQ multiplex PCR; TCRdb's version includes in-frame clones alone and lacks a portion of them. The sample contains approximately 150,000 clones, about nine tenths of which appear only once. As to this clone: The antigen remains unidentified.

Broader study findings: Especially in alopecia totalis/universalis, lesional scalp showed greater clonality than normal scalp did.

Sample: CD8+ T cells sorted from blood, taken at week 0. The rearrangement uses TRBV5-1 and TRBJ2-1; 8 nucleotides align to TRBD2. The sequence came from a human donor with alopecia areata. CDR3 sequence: CASSLTGGARGYNEQFF. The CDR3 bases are TGCGCCAGCAGCTTAACGGGAGGGGCGAGGGGCTACAATGAGCAGTTCTTC.